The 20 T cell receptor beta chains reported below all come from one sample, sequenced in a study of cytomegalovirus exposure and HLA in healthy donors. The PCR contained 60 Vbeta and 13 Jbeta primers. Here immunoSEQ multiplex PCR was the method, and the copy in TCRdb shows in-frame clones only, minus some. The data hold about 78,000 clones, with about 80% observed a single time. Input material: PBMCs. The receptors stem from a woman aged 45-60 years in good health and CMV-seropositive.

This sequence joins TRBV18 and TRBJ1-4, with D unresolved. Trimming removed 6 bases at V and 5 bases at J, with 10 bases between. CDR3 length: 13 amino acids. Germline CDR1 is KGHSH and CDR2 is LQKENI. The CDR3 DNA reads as TGTGCCAGCTCCTTCAGCGGGAATGAAAAACTGTTTTTT. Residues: CASSFSGNEKLFF.

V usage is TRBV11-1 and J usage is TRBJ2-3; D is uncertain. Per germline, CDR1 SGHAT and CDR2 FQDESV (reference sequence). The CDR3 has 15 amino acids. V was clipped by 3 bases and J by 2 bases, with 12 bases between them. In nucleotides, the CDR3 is TGTGCCAGCAGCTTGCTCGGGTACTTCACAGATACGCAGTATTTT. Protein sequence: CASSLLGYFTDTQYF.

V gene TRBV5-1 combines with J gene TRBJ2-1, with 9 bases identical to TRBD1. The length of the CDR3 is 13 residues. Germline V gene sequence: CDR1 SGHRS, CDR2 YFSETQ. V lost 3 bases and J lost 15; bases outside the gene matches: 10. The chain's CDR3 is CASSSQGDREAFF. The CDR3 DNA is TGCGCCAGCAGCTCTCAGGGGGACAGGGAAGCGTTCTTC.

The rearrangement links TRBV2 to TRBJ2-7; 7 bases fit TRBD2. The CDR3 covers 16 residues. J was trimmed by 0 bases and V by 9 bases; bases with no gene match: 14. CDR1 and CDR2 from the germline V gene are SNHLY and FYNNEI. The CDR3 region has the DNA TGTGCCAGTATAGCGGGTACCCCCACGAGCTCCTACGAGCAGTACTTC. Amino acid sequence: CASIAGTPTSSYEQYF.

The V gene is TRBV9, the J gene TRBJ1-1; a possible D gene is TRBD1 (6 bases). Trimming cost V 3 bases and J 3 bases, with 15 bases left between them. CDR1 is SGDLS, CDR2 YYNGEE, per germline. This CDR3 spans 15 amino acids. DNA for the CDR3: TGTGCCAGCAGCGGGGTCCCAGGGGAAGACACTGAAGCTTTCTTT. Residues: CASSGVPGEDTEAFF.

The CDR3 region is CASSQQGLGNTIYF. CDR3 DNA sequence: TGTGCCAGCAGCCAACAGGGTCTTGGAAACACCATATATTTT. V and J are TRBV6-5 and TRBJ1-3, with a tentative D call TRBD1 (6 bases). V was trimmed by 6 bases and J by 3 bases, leaving 12 bases between them. Germline V gives CDR1 MNHEY, CDR2 SVGAGI. The CDR3 is 14 amino acids.

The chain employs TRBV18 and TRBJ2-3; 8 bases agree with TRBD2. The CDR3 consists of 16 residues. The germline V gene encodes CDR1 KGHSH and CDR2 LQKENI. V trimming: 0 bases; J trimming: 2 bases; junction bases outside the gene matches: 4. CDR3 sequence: CASSPPGLEYTDTQYF. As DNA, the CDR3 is TGTGCCAGCTCACCACCGGGACTAGAGTACACAGATACGCAGTATTTT.

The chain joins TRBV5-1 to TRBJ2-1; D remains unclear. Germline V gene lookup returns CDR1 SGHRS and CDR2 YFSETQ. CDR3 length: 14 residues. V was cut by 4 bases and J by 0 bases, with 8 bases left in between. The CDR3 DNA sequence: TGCGCCAGCAGCATAGAAAGCTCCTACAATGAGCAGTTCTTC. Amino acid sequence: CASSIESSYNEQFF. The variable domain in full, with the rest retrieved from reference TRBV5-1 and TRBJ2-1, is KAGVTQTPRYLIKTRGQQVTLSCSPISGHRSVSWYQQTPGQGLQFLFEYFSETQRNKGNFPGRFSGRQFSNSRSEMNVSTLELGDSALYLCASSIESSYNEQFFGPGTRLTVL.

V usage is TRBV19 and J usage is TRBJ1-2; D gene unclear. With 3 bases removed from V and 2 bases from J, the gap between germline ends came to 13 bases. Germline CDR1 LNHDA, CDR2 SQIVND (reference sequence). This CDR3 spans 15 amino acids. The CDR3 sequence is CASSIMSDSNYGYTF. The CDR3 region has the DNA TGTGCCAGTAGTATCATGTCGGACTCCAACTATGGCTACACCTTC.

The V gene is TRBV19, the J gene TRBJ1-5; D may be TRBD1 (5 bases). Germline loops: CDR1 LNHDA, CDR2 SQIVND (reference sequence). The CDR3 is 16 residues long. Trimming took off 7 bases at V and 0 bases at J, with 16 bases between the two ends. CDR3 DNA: TGTGCCAGTAAAGGGTTAGGCGGGGCTAGCAATCAGCCCCAGCATTTT. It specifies CASKGLGGASNQPQHF.

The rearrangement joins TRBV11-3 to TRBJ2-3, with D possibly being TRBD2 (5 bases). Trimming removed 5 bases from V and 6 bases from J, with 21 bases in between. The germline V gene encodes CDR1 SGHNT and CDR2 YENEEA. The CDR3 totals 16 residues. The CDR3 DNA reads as TGTGCCAGCAGCCTTAACCCGTTCCCGAGGGAGGATACGCAGTATTTT. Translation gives CASSLNPFPREDTQYF.

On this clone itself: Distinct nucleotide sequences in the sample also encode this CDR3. Here the CDR3 reads CASSYQQGSSGNTIYF. CDR3 bases: TGTGCCAGCAGTTACCAACAGGGTTCCTCTGGAAACACCATATATTTT. The V call is TRBV6-5, the J call TRBJ1-3; tentatively, D is TRBD1 (6 bases). Germline values: CDR1 MNHEY, CDR2 SVGAGI. V lost 2 bases and J 0 bases, leaving 11 bases between the germline ends. CDR3 length: 16 residues.

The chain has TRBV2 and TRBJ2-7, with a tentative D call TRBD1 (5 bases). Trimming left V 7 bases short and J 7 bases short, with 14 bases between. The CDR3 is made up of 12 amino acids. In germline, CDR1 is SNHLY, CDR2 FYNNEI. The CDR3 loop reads CASKFRTYEQYF. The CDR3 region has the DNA TGTGCCAGCAAGTTCAGGACATATGAGCAGTACTTC.

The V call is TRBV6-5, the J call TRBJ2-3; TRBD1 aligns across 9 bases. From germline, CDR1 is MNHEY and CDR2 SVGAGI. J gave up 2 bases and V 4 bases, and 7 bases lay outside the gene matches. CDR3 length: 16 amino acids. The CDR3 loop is CASSWDRDSFTDTQYF. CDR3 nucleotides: TGTGCCAGCAGTTGGGACAGGGACTCATTCACAGATACGCAGTATTTT.

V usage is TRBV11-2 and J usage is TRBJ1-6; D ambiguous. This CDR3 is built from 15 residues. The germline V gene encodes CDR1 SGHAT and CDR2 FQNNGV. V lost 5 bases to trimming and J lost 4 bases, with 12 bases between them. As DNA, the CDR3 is TGTGCCAGCAGCCACGTCGAGGTTTATAATTCACCCCTCCACTTT. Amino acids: CASSHVEVYNSPLHF.

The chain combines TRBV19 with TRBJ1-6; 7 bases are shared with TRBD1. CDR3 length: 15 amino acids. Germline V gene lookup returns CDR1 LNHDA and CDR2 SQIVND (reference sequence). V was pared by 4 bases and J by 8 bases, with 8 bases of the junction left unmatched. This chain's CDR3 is CASSKDTGDHSPLHF. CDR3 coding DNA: TGTGCCAGTAGTAAAGATACAGGGGACCATTCACCCCTCCACTTT.

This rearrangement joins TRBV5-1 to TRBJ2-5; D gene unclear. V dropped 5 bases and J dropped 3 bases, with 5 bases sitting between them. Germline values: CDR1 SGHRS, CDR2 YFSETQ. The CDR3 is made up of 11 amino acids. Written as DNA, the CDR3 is TGCGCCAGCAGGCAGGAAGAGACCCAGTACTTC. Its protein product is CASRQEETQYF. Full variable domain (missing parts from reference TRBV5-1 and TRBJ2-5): KAGVTQTPRYLIKTRGQQVTLSCSPISGHRSVSWYQQTPGQGLQFLFEYFSETQRNKGNFPGRFSGRQFSNSRSEMNVSTLELGDSALYLCASRQEETQYFGPGTRLLVL.

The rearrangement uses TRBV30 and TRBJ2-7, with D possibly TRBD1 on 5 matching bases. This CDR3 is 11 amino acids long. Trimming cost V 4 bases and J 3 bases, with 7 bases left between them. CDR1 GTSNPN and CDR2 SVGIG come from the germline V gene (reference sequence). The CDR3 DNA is TGTGCCTGGATAAGGGGCTACGAGCAGTACTTC. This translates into CAWIRGYEQYF.

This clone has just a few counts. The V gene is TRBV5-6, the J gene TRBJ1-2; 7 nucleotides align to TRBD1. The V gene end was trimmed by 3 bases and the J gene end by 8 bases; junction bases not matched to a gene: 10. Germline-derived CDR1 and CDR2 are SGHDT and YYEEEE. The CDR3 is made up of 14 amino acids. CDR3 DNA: TGTGCCAGCAGCTACCAGACAGGGATCGGAGGCTACACCTTC. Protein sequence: CASSYQTGIGGYTF. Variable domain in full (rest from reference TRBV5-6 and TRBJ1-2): DAGVTQSPTHLIKTRGQQVTLRCSPKSGHDTVSWYQQALGQGPQFIFQYYEEEERQRGNFPDRFSGHQFPNYSSELNVNALLLGDSALYLCASSYQTGIGGYTFGSGTRLTVV.

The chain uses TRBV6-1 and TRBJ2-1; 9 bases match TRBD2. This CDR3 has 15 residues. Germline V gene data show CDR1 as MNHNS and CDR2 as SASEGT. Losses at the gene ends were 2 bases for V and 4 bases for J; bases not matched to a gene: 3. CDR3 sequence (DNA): TGTGCCAGCAGTGAATCTAGCGGGACATACAATGAGCAGTTCTTC. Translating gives CASSESSGTYNEQFF.